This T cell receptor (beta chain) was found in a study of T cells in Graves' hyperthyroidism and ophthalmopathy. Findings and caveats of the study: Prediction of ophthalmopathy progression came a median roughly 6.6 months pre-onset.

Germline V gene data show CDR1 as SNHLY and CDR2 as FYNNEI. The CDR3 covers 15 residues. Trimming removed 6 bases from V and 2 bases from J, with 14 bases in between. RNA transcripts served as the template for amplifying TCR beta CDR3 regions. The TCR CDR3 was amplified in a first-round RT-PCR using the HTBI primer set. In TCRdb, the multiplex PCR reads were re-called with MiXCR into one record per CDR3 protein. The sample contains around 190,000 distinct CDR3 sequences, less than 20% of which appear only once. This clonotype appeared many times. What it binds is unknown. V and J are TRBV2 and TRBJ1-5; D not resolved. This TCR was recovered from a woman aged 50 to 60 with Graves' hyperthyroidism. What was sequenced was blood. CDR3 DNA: TGTGCCAGCAGCCTCGGTCATGAGGGCAATCAGCCCCAGCATTTT. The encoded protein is CASSLGHEGNQPQHF.